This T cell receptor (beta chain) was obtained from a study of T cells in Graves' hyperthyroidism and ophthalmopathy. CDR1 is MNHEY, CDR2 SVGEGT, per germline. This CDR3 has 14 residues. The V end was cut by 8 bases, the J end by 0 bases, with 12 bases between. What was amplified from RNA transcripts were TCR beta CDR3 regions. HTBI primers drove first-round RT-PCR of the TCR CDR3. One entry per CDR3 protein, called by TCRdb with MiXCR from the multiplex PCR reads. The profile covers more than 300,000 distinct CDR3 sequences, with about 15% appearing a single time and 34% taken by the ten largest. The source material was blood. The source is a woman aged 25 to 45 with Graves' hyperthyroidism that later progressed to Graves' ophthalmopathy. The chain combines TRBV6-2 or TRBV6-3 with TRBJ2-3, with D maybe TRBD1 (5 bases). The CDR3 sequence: CASRQIPSTDTQYF. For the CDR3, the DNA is TGTGCCAGCCGACAGATTCCTAGCACAGATACGCAGTATTTT.